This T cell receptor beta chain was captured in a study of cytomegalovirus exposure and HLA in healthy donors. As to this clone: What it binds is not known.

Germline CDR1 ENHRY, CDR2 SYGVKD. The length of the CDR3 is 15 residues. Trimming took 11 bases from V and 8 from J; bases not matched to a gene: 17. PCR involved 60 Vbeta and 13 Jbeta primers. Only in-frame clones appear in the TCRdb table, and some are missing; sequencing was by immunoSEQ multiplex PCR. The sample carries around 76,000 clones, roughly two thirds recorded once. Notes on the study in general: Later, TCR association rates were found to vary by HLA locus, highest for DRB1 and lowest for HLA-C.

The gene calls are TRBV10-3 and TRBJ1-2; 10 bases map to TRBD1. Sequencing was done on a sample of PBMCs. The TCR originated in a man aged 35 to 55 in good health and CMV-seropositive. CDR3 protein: CAATAETGGNGGYTF. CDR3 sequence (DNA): TGTGCCGCCACCGCCGAGACAGGGGGCAACGGGGGCTACACCTTC.